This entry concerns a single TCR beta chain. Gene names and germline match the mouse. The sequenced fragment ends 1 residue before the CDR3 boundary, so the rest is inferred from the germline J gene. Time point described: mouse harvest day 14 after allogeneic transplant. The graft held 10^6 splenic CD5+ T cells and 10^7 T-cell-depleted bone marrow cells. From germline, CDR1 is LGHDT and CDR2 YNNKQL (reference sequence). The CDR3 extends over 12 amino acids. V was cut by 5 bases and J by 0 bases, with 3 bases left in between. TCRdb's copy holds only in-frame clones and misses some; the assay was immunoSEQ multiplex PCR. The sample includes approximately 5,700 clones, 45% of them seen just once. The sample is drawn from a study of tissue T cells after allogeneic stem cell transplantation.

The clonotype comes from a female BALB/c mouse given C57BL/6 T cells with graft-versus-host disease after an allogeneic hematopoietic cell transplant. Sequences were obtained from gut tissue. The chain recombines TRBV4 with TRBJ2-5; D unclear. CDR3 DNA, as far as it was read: TGTGCCAGCAGCCTTAACCAAGACACCCAGTAC. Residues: CASSLNQDTQY. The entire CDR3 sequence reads CASSLNQDTQYF.